This passage covers 30 T cell receptor beta chains from one sample sequenced in a study of OX40 agonist ivuxolimab in advanced cancers. Here immunoSEQ multiplex PCR was the method, and the copy in TCRdb shows in-frame clones only, minus some. Of fewer than 75,000 clones listed, about 87% were seen once; the top ten hold approximately 3%. This specimen was CD4+ or CD8+ T cells sorted from blood, taken in a trial of the OX40 agonist ivuxolimab. The receptors were gathered from an adult with an advanced solid tumor such as melanoma, head and neck, liver or kidney cancer.

V gene TRBV19 combines with J gene TRBJ2-1; TRBD1 is a possible D gene (6 bases). The V end was cut by 6 bases, the J end by 6 bases, with 9 bases between. This CDR3 region has 12 residues. In germline, CDR1 is LNHDA, CDR2 SQIVND (reference sequence). The DNA of the CDR3 is TGTGCCAGTAGGACAGGCGGCAATGAGCAGTTCTTC. This codes for CASRTGGNEQFF.

The CDR3 DNA sequence: TGTGCCATCAGTGAGCGGACAGGGGGCGCGGGCACTGAAGCTTTCTTT. Protein: CAISERTGGAGTEAFF. This chain links TRBV10-3 with TRBJ1-1; the match to TRBD1 covers 11 bases. This CDR3 spans 16 amino acids. V lost 2 bases, J lost 4 bases, and 6 bases stayed unmatched. Germline V gene lookup returns CDR1 ENHRY and CDR2 SYGVKD.

The chain uses TRBV4-1 and TRBJ2-7, with D maybe TRBD2 (6 bases). Between the trimmed V and J ends, which lost 1 base and 3 bases, there was a span of 22 bases. The CDR3 extends over 18 amino acids. Germline CDR1 reads MGHRA; CDR2 reads YSYEKL. The CDR3 DNA is TGCGCCAGCAGCCAAGGGACTATGTACCTCCAGCGCCACTACGAGCAGTACTTC. Amino acids: CASSQGTMYLQRHYEQYF.

This clone was seen only a few times. The chain has TRBV6-1 and TRBJ1-5; D possibly corresponds to TRBD1 (6 bases). The germline CDR1 and CDR2 sequences are MNHNS and SASEGT. The CDR3 has 14 residues. V dropped 9 bases and J dropped 2 bases, with 14 bases sitting between them. The CDR3 here is CASQQGDGNQPQHF. The CDR3 nucleotides read TGTGCCAGTCAACAGGGAGACGGCAATCAGCCCCAGCATTTT.

Concerning this clone: Distinct nucleotide sequences in the sample also encode this CDR3. The chain uses TRBV7-2 and TRBJ2-5; 7 nucleotides match TRBD1. Germline lookup yields CDR1 SGHTA and CDR2 FQGNSA. The CDR3 extends over 17 amino acids. After removal of 9 bases from V and 5 bases from J, the junction contained 21 bases not matched to a gene. The CDR3 reads CASSPGGARDHVETQYF. The CDR3 DNA sequence: TGTGCCAGTAGCCCAGGGGGAGCGAGGGACCACGTGGAGACCCAGTACTTC.

The V call is TRBV6-1, the J call TRBJ1-5, with D perhaps matching TRBD1 (5 bases). Trimming took off 5 bases at V and 11 bases at J, with 16 bases between the two ends. The germline CDR1 and CDR2 sequences are MNHNS and SASEGT. This CDR3 is built from 13 residues. For the CDR3, the DNA is TGTGCCAGCAGTTTTCATACCGGGGGGGCCCAGCATTTT. It translates to CASSFHTGGAQHF.

The rearrangement joins TRBV5-1 to TRBJ2-6; perhaps TRBD1 as D (7 bases). Germline V lookup: CDR1 SGHRS, CDR2 YFSETQ. Trimming removed 5 bases at V and 3 bases at J, with 15 bases between. The CDR3 extends over 16 amino acids. As DNA, the CDR3 is TGCGCCAGCAGGCGGGACAGTACGGGTGGGGCCAACGTCCTGACTTTC. It is translated as CASRRDSTGGANVLTF.

The chain uses TRBV6-6 and TRBJ2-2, with TRBD2 matching 7 bases. V gave up 7 bases and J gave up 6 bases; unmatched junction bases: 8. CDR1 and CDR2 from the germline V gene are MNHNY and SVGAGI (reference sequence). There are 14 residues in the CDR3. The DNA for the CDR3 is TGTGCCAGCACCCTCGCGGGAGTGTCCGGGGAGCTGTTTTTT. Its protein is CASTLAGVSGELFF.

The chain carries TRBV29-1 and TRBJ1-2, with 10 bases lining up with TRBD1. J gave up 8 bases and V 4 bases, and 1 base lay outside the gene matches. The CDR3 sequence is 11 residues long. Looked up from germline, CDR1 is SQVTM and CDR2 is ANQGSEA. The DNA for the CDR3 is TGCAGCGTTGGGGACAGGGGCGGCTACACCTTC. Its translation is CSVGDRGGYTF. Full variable domain (remainder filled in from reference TRBV29-1 and TRBJ1-2): SAVISQKPSRDICQRGTSLTIQCQVDSQVTMMFWYRQQPGQSLTLIATANQGSEATYESGFVIDKFPISRPNLTFSTLTVSNMSPEDSSIYLCSVGDRGGYTFGSGTRLTVV.

The CDR3 here is CSASRAYGYTF. CDR3 DNA sequence: TGCAGTGCTAGTCGGGCCTATGGCTACACCTTC. This sequence joins TRBV20-1 and TRBJ1-2; unclear D gene. The germline V gene encodes CDR1 DFQATT and CDR2 SNEGSKA (reference sequence). The V end was cut by 3 bases, the J end by 4 bases, with 6 bases between. The CDR3 is 11 amino acids.

This clone has only a few counts. The chain combines TRBV6-5 with TRBJ1-1, with TRBD1 matching 7 bases. CDR3 length equals 14 residues. Trimming cost V 6 bases and J 1 base; bases outside gene matches: 5. Germline-derived CDR1 and CDR2 are MNHEY and SVGAGI. This CDR3 reads CASRRQGWNTEAFF. The CDR3 DNA follows: TGTGCCAGCAGGCGACAGGGCTGGAACACTGAAGCTTTCTTT.

This sequence joins TRBV5-1 and TRBJ2-7; 7 nucleotides align to TRBD1. CDR1 is SGHRS and CDR2 is YFSETQ in the germline V gene. The CDR3 loop spans 16 amino acids. Trimming removed 3 bases from V and 3 bases from J; junction bases left unmatched: 12. The CDR3 nucleotides read TGCGCCAGCAGCTCCGAGAAAACGACAGGGAACTACGAGCAGTACTTC. It encodes CASSSEKTTGNYEQYF.

The chain links TRBV5-5 to TRBJ2-5, with D perhaps matching TRBD2 (5 bases). This CDR3 comprises 13 residues. Germline V gene lookup returns CDR1 SGHKS and CDR2 YYEKEE (reference sequence). Trimming removed 4 bases at V and 7 bases at J, with 14 bases between. CDR3 coding DNA: TGTGCCAGCAGCGACTATCAGGAGGTGACCCAGTACTTC. The encoded protein is CASSDYQEVTQYF.

This rearrangement joins TRBV7-6 to TRBJ1-4; 7 bases fit TRBD1. CDR3 length equals 17 residues. J lost 5 bases, V lost 1 base, and 10 bases had no gene match. Germline V gene sequence: CDR1 SGHVS, CDR2 FNYEAQ. CDR3 in amino acids: CASSLEVGDRVNEKLFF. Written as DNA, the CDR3 is TGTGCCAGCAGCTTAGAGGTTGGGGACAGAGTAAATGAAAAACTGTTTTTT.

The rearrangement uses TRBV7-2 and TRBJ2-1, with 8 positions matching TRBD2. V was clipped by 2 bases and J by 2 bases; unmatched bases: 8. Per germline, CDR1 SGHTA and CDR2 FQGNSA. This CDR3 comprises 17 residues. The CDR3 loop reads CASSLSSGMVPYNEQFF. Here the CDR3 DNA reads TGTGCCAGCAGCTTAAGTAGCGGGATGGTTCCCTACAATGAGCAGTTCTTC.

V usage is TRBV18 and J usage is TRBJ1-1; D might be TRBD1 (6 bases). The germline V and J ends were trimmed by 0 bases and 0 bases, with 8 bases remaining between them. Germline V CDR1 and CDR2: KGHSH, LQKENI. This CDR3 contains 15 residues. CDR3 amino acids: CASSPPTGMNTEAFF. CDR3 coding DNA: TGTGCCAGCTCACCACCGACAGGTATGAACACTGAAGCTTTCTTT.

The rearrangement joins TRBV15 to TRBJ1-5; D ambiguous. The CDR3 loop spans 15 amino acids. The germline gives CDR1 LNHNV, CDR2 YYDKDF (reference sequence). V gave up 3 bases and J gave up 5 bases, with 14 bases separating them. This CDR3 reads CATSRGFVGYQPQHF. DNA for the CDR3: TGTGCCACCAGCAGGGGTTTCGTGGGCTATCAGCCCCAGCATTTT.

This sequence joins TRBV19 and TRBJ2-2; TRBD1 aligns across 9 bases. CDR3 length equals 15 residues. Unmatched junction bases numbered 4, after V lost 3 bases and J lost 5 bases. CDR1 and CDR2 (germline): LNHDA, SQIVND (reference sequence). CDR3 amino acids: CASSITGGSTGELFF. DNA of the CDR3: TGTGCCAGTAGTATTACAGGGGGCTCGACCGGGGAGCTGTTTTTT.

This clone was counted a single time. The chain carries TRBV29-1 and TRBJ2-1; D uncertain. The V and J ends lost 0 bases and 10 bases respectively, with 10 bases between them. This CDR3 has 12 amino acids. Germline CDR1 SQVTM, CDR2 ANQGSEA. In nucleotides, the CDR3 is TGCAGCGTTGAAGATCTGCGGACCGAGCAGTTCTTC. Translation gives CSVEDLRTEQFF.

V gene TRBV29-1 combines with J gene TRBJ2-3, with D possibly TRBD2 on 6 matching bases. The CDR3 consists of 13 residues. Between the trimmed V and J ends, which lost 1 base and 5 bases, there was a span of 10 bases. Germline CDR1 and CDR2: SQVTM and ANQGSEA. CDR3 protein: CSVEAGEGDTQYF. CDR3 in DNA: TGCAGCGTTGAAGCGGGAGAGGGAGATACGCAGTATTTT.

This clone was detected only a few times. The chain combines TRBV4-2 with TRBJ2-1, with 11 positions matching TRBD1. Trimming cost V 3 bases and J 7 bases; bases outside gene matches: 17. The CDR3 runs to 19 residues. Germline assignment: CDR1 LGHNA and CDR2 YNFKEQ. The CDR3 coding sequence is TGTGCCAGCAGCCAGCCGGGACAGGGGGTCAAGGGAGGGTTTAATGAGCAGTTCTTC. Translation: CASSQPGQGVKGGFNEQFF.

In the case of this clone: The sample has other DNA sequences that encode this CDR3 too. V gene TRBV5-1 combines with J gene TRBJ2-6, with unresolved D. Germline CDR1 reads SGHRS; CDR2 reads YFSETQ. Trimming cost V 0 bases and J 4 bases, with 8 bases left between them. The CDR3 spans 15 residues. The CDR3 DNA follows: TGCGCCAGCAGCTTGGACGGGTCAGGGGCCAACGTCCTGACTTTC. Translation: CASSLDGSGANVLTF.

The chain uses TRBV5-4 and TRBJ1-4; D is possibly TRBD1 (5 bases). The germline V gene encodes CDR1 SGHNT and CDR2 YYREEE (reference sequence). This CDR3 is 14 amino acids long. V was clipped by 4 bases and J by 1 base, with 8 bases between them. The CDR3 protein is CASSLDRTNEKLFF. The DNA of the CDR3 is TGTGCCAGCAGCCTAGACAGAACTAATGAAAAACTGTTTTTT.

The CDR3 DNA is TGTGCCAGCATGTTGGCAGCGGAGCAGTTCTTC. Translated, it gives CASMLAAEQFF. V is TRBV2 and J is TRBJ2-1; D is uncertain. Germline values: CDR1 SNHLY, CDR2 FYNNEI. The CDR3 is 11 residues long. V was trimmed by 7 bases and J by 10 bases, leaving 11 bases between them.

This chain links TRBV10-3 with TRBJ2-3, with TRBD2 identical over 13 bases. The CDR3 consists of 16 residues. V lost 10 bases, J lost 1 base, and 8 bases stayed unmatched. The germline gives CDR1 ENHRY, CDR2 SYGVKD. The CDR3, as DNA: TGTGCCACTGGACTAGCGGGAGAGGGTGGCACAGATACGCAGTATTTT. Translation gives CATGLAGEGGTDTQYF.

The chain joins TRBV10-3 to TRBJ1-1; 8 bases fit TRBD1. The CDR3 covers 13 residues. Germline CDR1 reads ENHRY; CDR2 reads SYGVKD. V dropped 6 bases and J dropped 9; count of bases not matched to a gene: 9. The CDR3 bases are TGTGCCATCAGCGTGGTGACAGGGGATAAAGCTTTCTTT. Translation gives CAISVVTGDKAFF.

The J gene is TRBJ2-7, the V gene TRBV19; 9 bases fit TRBD2. Germline V CDR1 and CDR2: LNHDA, SQIVND (reference sequence). Trimming cost V 2 bases and J 6 bases; bases outside gene matches: 14. The length of the CDR3 is 17 residues. The CDR3 DNA sequence: TGTGCCAGTAGTATAAATCGAGCTTGGCTAGCGGGAAGCGAGCAGTACTTC. Its protein is CASSINRAWLAGSEQYF.

The V call is TRBV4-3, the J call TRBJ1-2; 8 positions match TRBD1. Trimming removed 0 bases from V and 7 bases from J; junction bases left unmatched: 7. This CDR3 contains 15 residues. Germline V lookup: CDR1 LGHNA, CDR2 YSLEER. The CDR3 protein is CASSQDARGPGGYTF. CDR3 DNA: TGCGCCAGCAGCCAAGATGCCAGGGGGCCGGGTGGCTACACCTTC.

The rearrangement joins TRBV7-9 to TRBJ2-1; D tentatively reads TRBD1 or TRBD2 (5 bases each). V was shortened by 6 bases and J by 7 bases, with 19 bases between the two germline ends. CDR1 SEHNR and CDR2 FQNEAQ come from the germline V gene (reference sequence). The CDR3 runs 15 residues. CDR3 amino acids: CASSAGADLRNEQFF. CDR3 nucleotide sequence: TGTGCCAGCAGTGCCGGGGCGGACTTAAGGAATGAGCAGTTCTTC.

This chain uses TRBV11-2 with TRBJ2-3, with TRBD1 matching 7 bases. V lost 7 bases and J lost 6; bases outside the gene matches: 7. The germline V gene encodes CDR1 SGHAT and CDR2 FQNNGV. The CDR3 extends over 13 amino acids. The chain's CDR3 is CASTPGGGDTQYF. The CDR3 coding sequence is TGTGCCAGCACCCCAGGGGGTGGGGATACGCAGTATTTT.